This T cell receptor (beta chain) was identified in a study of cytomegalovirus exposure and HLA in healthy donors. With 60 Vbeta and 13 Jbeta primers, the PCR was carried out. The method was immunoSEQ multiplex PCR; TCRdb's version includes in-frame clones alone and lacks a portion of them. In the table there are about 200,000 clones, around nine tenths of which are singletons. J was trimmed by 3 bases and V by 0 bases; bases with no gene match: 2. Per germline, CDR1 SGHDT and CDR2 YYEEEE. The CDR3 totals 15 residues. The sample taken for sequencing was PBMCs. The chain carries TRBV5-6 and TRBJ2-7; 11 nucleotides align to TRBD2. The sequence was collected from a woman between 18 and 29 years old in good health and CMV-seronegative. The DNA of the CDR3 is TGTGCCAGCAGCTTGGGACTAGCGGGAATCTACGAGCAGTACTTC. Protein sequence: CASSLGLAGIYEQYF.